The present TCR beta chain was sequenced within a study of blood T cell repertoires in COVID-19. Across the study: Sites in the United States, Italy and Spain provided acute and convalescent COVID-19 samples.

Germline trimming cut 6 bases from V and 6 bases from J; bases unmatched to any gene: 2. This CDR3 is built from 13 residues. The V gene's germline CDR1 is MNHEY and CDR2 SVGAGI. TCRdb's table, derived via immunoSEQ multiplex PCR, lists solely in-frame clones and lacks some. The sample yields roughly 100,000 clones, 65% to 90% seen once. Sequencing input: peripheral blood. The chain uses TRBV6-5 and TRBJ2-5; TRBD1 aligns across 12 bases. The origin of this receptor is a man between 45 and 60 years old with acute or convalescent COVID-19. This CDR3 is CASRGDRGQTQYF. CDR3 DNA sequence: TGTGCCAGCAGGGGGGACAGGGGGCAGACCCAGTACTTC.